This T cell receptor (beta chain) was found in a study of blood T cell repertoires in COVID-19 (dated by TCRdb to about 2020). Some background on the complete study: Samples from collaborators originated in the United States, Italy and Spain and spanned both the acute and convalescent phases of COVID-19. The prospective study material was composed of cDNA or gDNA derived from T cells, B-cell-depleted T cells, or PBMCs. Deeply sampled blood TCRbeta repertoires from subjects exposed to, actively infected with, or recovered from COVID-19 were included in the dataset. A freely available public database, intended as a resource for researchers studying the immune response to SARS-CoV-2, is where the repertoires were released. The samples were drawn from the first 160 participants of the ongoing ImmuneRACE study and from over a thousand subjects provided by 6 global collaborators. Sample metadata almost always included a de-identified subject ID, COVID-19 status, age in years and sex. Where available, HLA class I and class II types were taken from metadata supplied by the sample provider and were not determined by assay-based typing.

Turning to this clone: The specificity of this receptor is unknown. No much larger clonotype is one base removed from it; base qualities were not supplied.

Study-wide findings and limitations: Clinical and demographic metadata were provided uncurated, with the amount varying by source and participant.

The immunoSEQ Assay, a bias-controlled multiplex PCR, was used to amplify TCRbeta CDR3 regions from genomic DNA. The authors processed their data as follows. Within the assay, amplification of reference gene primers was used to estimate how many nucleated cells each sample contained. To quantify the absolute abundance of each unique TCRbeta CDR3 rearrangement, sequence reads were collapsed and filtered. Productive Simpson clonality was computed per sample as the square root of Simpson's diversity index over productive rearrangements. TCRdb carries this immuneACCESS record with in-frame sequences only. Its versions omit some clonotypes, under half of them owing to an unresolved V gene in the studies checked, with the rest unexplained. V and J calls and clone size follow that table, whereas D and trimming were derived from the DNA. The sample contains hundreds of thousands of clones, approximately 91% of them found a single time. The top ten hold around 6.9% of the sample.

A second Seattle source provided samples from volunteer blood donors who had recovered from COVID-19. Each collaborating institution followed its own protocols to collect whole blood in K2EDTA tubes. Collaborator samples were shipped for TCRbeta analysis as frozen whole blood, isolated PBMCs, or DNA extracted from either sample type. Including cysteine and phenylalanine, the CDR3 has 13 amino acids. The entry retains the CDR3 DNA only, 39 bases that are in frame from base 1. The junction carries 8 bases between V and J, which are trimmed by 2 bases and 4 bases respectively. CDR1 ENHRY and CDR2 SYGVKD are derived from the germline V gene.

Recombination joined TRBV10-3 with TRBJ1-2, with a tentative D gene TRBD1 over 6 matching bases. This TCR came from a man aged 60-69 years who had recovered from COVID-19. Sequenced sample: peripheral blood. The CDR3 in this case is CAISEDRFYGYTF. Here is the DNA: TGTGCCATCAGTGAGGACAGGTTCTATGGCTACACCTTC.